Presented here are 27 T cell receptor beta chains from one specimen sequenced in a study of blood T cell repertoires in COVID-19. The table came from immunoSEQ multiplex PCR; TCRdb's copy has only in-frame clones and leaves some out. This sample has 98,000 or so clones, with 65% to 90% found just once. The specimen was peripheral blood. These receptor sequences come from a man aged 55 to 70 with acute or convalescent COVID-19.

The CDR3 region has the DNA TGTGCCAGCAGTCCAGTACAGGGGGCAATGAACACTGAAGCTTTCTTT. Translating gives CASSPVQGAMNTEAFF. J is TRBJ1-1 and V is TRBV28; 9 positions match TRBD1. The CDR3 is made up of 16 amino acids. The germline gives CDR1 MDHEN, CDR2 SYDVKM. J lost 0 bases, V lost 5 bases, and 7 bases had no gene match.

The rearrangement links TRBV6-1 to TRBJ2-7; 12 bases agree with TRBD2. Germline V gives CDR1 MNHNS, CDR2 SASEGT. This CDR3 comprises 14 residues. V gave up 3 bases and J gave up 3 bases; unmatched junction bases: 0. This CDR3 reads CASSETSGSYEQYF. DNA of the CDR3: TGTGCCAGCAGTGAGACTAGCGGGAGCTACGAGCAGTACTTC.

This chain joins TRBV7-3 and TRBJ2-7; TRBD2 is a possible D gene (6 bases). V was clipped by 9 bases and J by 4 bases, with 19 bases between them. Per the germline V gene, CDR1 is SGHTA and CDR2 is FQGTGA. This CDR3 spans 14 amino acids. CDR3 nucleotide sequence: TGTGCCAGTTCTTTGGAGCCCGGGGGATACGAGCAGTACTTC. Translation: CASSLEPGGYEQYF.

J is TRBJ2-5 and V is TRBV19; no definite D call. The V end lost 3 bases, the J end lost 7 bases, and 15 bases lay between the germline ends. This CDR3 region has 14 residues. Germline V CDR1 and CDR2: LNHDA, SQIVND (reference sequence). CDR3 sequence: CASSMSTARGTQYF. Written as DNA, the CDR3 is TGTGCCAGTAGTATGAGCACGGCCCGCGGGACCCAGTACTTC.

The chain has TRBV15 and TRBJ2-1; D gene unclear. V was trimmed by 3 bases and J by 5 bases, leaving 8 bases between them. The CDR3 extends over 13 amino acids. Germline CDR1 is LNHNV and CDR2 is YYDKDF (reference sequence). CDR3 region: CATSSRQDNEQFF. The CDR3 nucleotides read TGTGCCACCAGCAGTCGGCAGGACAATGAGCAGTTCTTC.

This clone was counted between two and nine times. The chain carries TRBV19 and TRBJ1-1; D is uncertain. CDR1 is LNHDA, CDR2 SQIVND, per germline (reference sequence). Trimming shortened V by 7 bases and J by 0 bases, and 15 bases separated the two germline ends. The CDR3 contains 15 residues. Written as DNA, the CDR3 is TGTGCCAGTACCTCCGGTAGACAAATGAACACTGAAGCTTTCTTT. Encoded protein: CASTSGRQMNTEAFF.

This clone is medium-sized. The CDR3 sequence: CASSPSGTGGNTIYF. CDR3 DNA sequence: TGTGCCAGCTCACCAAGCGGGACAGGGGGAAACACCATATATTTT. The genes are TRBV18 and TRBJ1-3; TRBD1 matches 9 bases. CDR1 is KGHSH, CDR2 LQKENI, per germline. The CDR3 runs to 15 residues. Trimming cost V 2 bases and J 4 bases; bases outside gene matches: 3. Using reference TRBV18 and TRBJ1-3 for the parts outside the CDR3, the full variable domain is NAGVMQNPRHLVRRRGQEARLRCSPMKGHSHVYWYRQLPEEGLKFMVYLQKENIIDESGMPKERFSAEFPKEGPSILRIQQVVRGDSAAYFCASSPSGTGGNTIYFGEGSWLTVV.

The chain employs TRBV18 and TRBJ1-1; perhaps TRBD1 as D (5 bases). The CDR3 spans 15 residues. The germline CDR1 and CDR2 sequences are KGHSH and LQKENI. Trimming left V 0 bases short and J 3 bases short, with 11 bases between. DNA for the CDR3: TGTGCCAGCTCACCACCGAGTGGGGCGGACACTGAAGCTTTCTTT. It is translated as CASSPPSGADTEAFF.

V gene TRBV5-4 combines with J gene TRBJ2-1, with D tentatively TRBD1 (5 bases). V was cut by 5 bases and J by 0 bases, with 9 bases left in between. This CDR3 is 14 amino acids long. The germline gives CDR1 SGHNT, CDR2 YYREEE (reference sequence). This CDR3 reads CASRRQSSYNEQFF. The DNA of the CDR3 is TGTGCCAGCAGGAGACAGAGCTCCTACAATGAGCAGTTCTTC.

The J gene is TRBJ2-7, the V gene TRBV6-5, with 10 nucleotides matching TRBD2. Germline V CDR1 and CDR2: MNHEY, SVGAGI. The V segment lost 4 bases and the J segment 3 bases; nucleotides outside the gene matches: 6. This CDR3 comprises 15 residues. This CDR3 reads CASSSWTSGDYEQYF. The CDR3, as DNA: TGTGCCAGCAGTTCTTGGACTAGCGGCGACTACGAGCAGTACTTC.

The chain has TRBV29-1 and TRBJ1-1; a weak D match, TRBD1 (6 bases). V was clipped by 6 bases and J by 6 bases, with 14 bases between them. The CDR3 consists of 12 residues. Germline CDR1 reads SQVTM; CDR2 reads ANQGSEA. CDR3 residues: CSVAIQGAEAFF. As DNA, the CDR3 is TGCAGCGTCGCAATACAGGGCGCTGAAGCTTTCTTT.

The gene calls are TRBV5-1 and TRBJ2-1, with 8 bases matching TRBD1. CDR3 length equals 16 residues. V lost 4 bases, J lost 7 bases, and 13 bases stayed unmatched. Germline V gives CDR1 SGHRS, CDR2 YFSETQ. This CDR3 reads CASSPAAGGSENEQFF. CDR3 nucleotides: TGCGCCAGCAGCCCGGCAGCAGGGGGCTCTGAGAATGAGCAGTTCTTC.

The chain couples TRBV10-3 to TRBJ2-3, with TRBD2 as a possible D gene (6 bases). CDR1 and CDR2 (germline): ENHRY, SYGVKD. The CDR3 totals 14 residues. V lost 4 bases and J 0 bases, leaving 8 bases between the germline ends. The CDR3 bases are TGTGCCATCAGTGGGCGGGGAAGCACAGATACGCAGTATTTT. Amino acid sequence: CAISGRGSTDTQYF.

The CDR3 nucleotides read TGTGCCAGTAGTAAGGACAGGGGAAGTCACATGAACACTGAAGCTTTCTTT. Translating it yields CASSKDRGSHMNTEAFF. The V and J genes are TRBV19 and TRBJ1-1; 9 positions match TRBD1. This CDR3 region has 17 residues. Germline CDR1 is LNHDA and CDR2 is SQIVND (reference sequence). Unmatched junction bases numbered 9, after V lost 4 bases and J lost 0 bases.

The chain links TRBV2 to TRBJ2-5, with a possible D match to TRBD2 (6 bases). Trimming removed 2 bases at V and 5 bases at J, with 18 bases between. The CDR3 runs to 16 residues. CDR1 and CDR2 from the germline V gene are SNHLY and FYNNEI. CDR3 sequence reads: CASSEPGWPSEETQYF. CDR3 DNA sequence: TGTGCCAGCAGTGAACCCGGGTGGCCTAGCGAGGAGACCCAGTACTTC.

This clone turned up a few times. J is TRBJ1-2 and V is TRBV29-1; 8 positions agree with TRBD1. The CDR3 covers 14 residues. Unmatched junction bases numbered 7, after V lost 7 bases and J lost 0 bases. Germline V gene data show CDR1 as SQVTM and CDR2 as ANQGSEA. The CDR3 DNA reads TGCAGCGGGGGGACAGGAAATCCTAACTATGGCTACACCTTC. Amino acid sequence: CSGGTGNPNYGYTF.

This clone was observed a single time. The rearrangement uses TRBV7-2 and TRBJ2-7; tentatively, D is TRBD1 (6 bases). CDR3 length: 14 residues. The V end was cut by 5 bases, the J end by 5 bases, with 16 bases between. The V gene's germline CDR1 is SGHTA and CDR2 FQGNSA. The CDR3 loop reads CASSLAAGVNEQYF. DNA for the CDR3: TGTGCCAGCAGCCTCGCGGCAGGGGTTAACGAGCAGTACTTC.

The rearrangement links TRBV23-1 to TRBJ2-3, with TRBD1 as a possible D gene (6 bases). TRBV23-1 is known as an ORF, though its function is uncertain. This CDR3 has 16 amino acids. V was pared by 3 bases and J by 4 bases, with 17 bases between. This CDR3 is CASSHLRDKGSDTQYF. In nucleotides, the CDR3 is TGCGCCAGCAGTCATCTCCGGGACAAGGGATCAGATACGCAGTATTTT.

V gene TRBV2 combines with J gene TRBJ1-4, with TRBD1 matching 7 bases. CDR3 size: 15 residues. The J segment lost 7 bases and the V segment lost 0 bases, leaving 5 bases of the junction unmatched. Germline values: CDR1 SNHLY, CDR2 FYNNEI. The DNA of the CDR3 is TGTGCCAGCAGTGAAGCTGGGGCAGGGGGTGAAAAACTGTTTTTT. Its translation is CASSEAGAGGEKLFF.

The V call is TRBV4-3, the J call TRBJ2-1; a weak D match, TRBD2 (5 bases). V gave up 0 bases and J gave up 6 bases, with 12 bases separating them. CDR3 length: 15 residues. Germline CDR1 LGHNA, CDR2 YSLEER. DNA of the CDR3: TGCGCCAGCAGCCAAGATTGGAGGTATGGCAATGAGCAGTTCTTC. Translation gives CASSQDWRYGNEQFF.

V is TRBV15 and J is TRBJ1-1, with no clear D. V lost 0 bases to trimming and J lost 10 bases, with 15 bases between them. The CDR3 is 14 residues long. Germline loops: CDR1 LNHNV, CDR2 YYDKDF (reference sequence). CDR3 protein: CATSREPIVAPAFF. In DNA, the CDR3 is TGTGCCACCAGCAGAGAGCCGATCGTAGCCCCAGCTTTCTTT.

V gene TRBV11-3 combines with J gene TRBJ1-3, with D tentatively TRBD1 (5 bases). CDR1 SGHNT and CDR2 YENEEA come from the germline V gene. V lost 6 bases, J lost 0 bases, and 21 bases lay in between. CDR3 length: 18 residues. CDR3 in amino acids: CASSHSPGTSRSGNTIYF. The CDR3 region has the DNA TGTGCCAGCAGTCACTCCCCCGGGACTTCCCGCTCTGGAAACACCATATATTTT.

This clone showed up just once. This chain uses TRBV19 with TRBJ2-2; tentative D call: TRBD2 (6 bases). The germline gives CDR1 LNHDA, CDR2 SQIVND (reference sequence). The V end was cut by 7 bases, the J end by 4 bases, with 13 bases between. This CDR3 is 14 amino acids long. The CDR3 loop is CASTSIGGTGELFF. For the CDR3, the DNA is TGTGCCAGTACTAGTATCGGGGGCACCGGGGAGCTGTTTTTT. Full variable domain (rest looked up from reference TRBV19 and TRBJ2-2): DGGITQSPKYLFRKEGQNVTLSCEQNLNHDAMYWYRQDPGQGLRLIYYSQIVNDFQKGDIAEGYSVSREKKESFPLTVTSAQKNPTAFYLCASTSIGGTGELFFGEGSRLTVL.

This rearrangement joins TRBV7-8 to TRBJ1-1; D may be TRBD1 (5 bases). V shed 3 bases and J shed 3 bases, with 26 bases lying between them. Germline V gene sequence: CDR1 SGHVS, CDR2 FQNEAQ. The CDR3 runs to 19 residues. The CDR3 DNA is TGTGCCAGCAGCTTGGGCGTAGGGCCGGGACCGGGGGGTGACACTGAAGCTTTCTTT. Amino acid sequence: CASSLGVGPGPGGDTEAFF.

V usage is TRBV5-6 and J usage is TRBJ2-3; the match to TRBD2 covers 8 bases. This CDR3 has 15 amino acids. V was pared by 4 bases and J by 6 bases, with 10 bases of the junction left unmatched. Germline CDR1 reads SGHDT; CDR2 reads YYEEEE. The CDR3, as DNA: TGTGCCAGCAGCCCGGGGCTAGCGGGTTCGGATACGCAGTATTTT. The encoded protein is CASSPGLAGSDTQYF.

The V and J genes are TRBV5-1 and TRBJ2-7; TRBD1 is a possible D gene (6 bases). There are 13 residues in the CDR3. Trimming shortened V by 4 bases and J by 5 bases, and 13 bases separated the two germline ends. The V gene's germline CDR1 is SGHRS and CDR2 YFSETQ. The DNA of the CDR3 is TGCGCCAGCAGCGTACAGGGTGGCGACGAGCAGTACTTC. Encoded protein: CASSVQGGDEQYF.

V is TRBV29-1 and J is TRBJ1-1; D uncertain. The V end was cut by 2 bases, the J end by 5 bases, with 12 bases between. The germline gives CDR1 SQVTM, CDR2 ANQGSEA. The CDR3 has 13 amino acids. CDR3 nucleotide sequence: TGCAGCGTTGAAACGGGGAGGAGAACTGAAGCTTTCTTT. It yields the protein CSVETGRRTEAFF.